A single T cell receptor (beta chain) is shown here with its context. This CDR3 spans 13 amino acids. Deletions cut 3 bases from V and 3 bases from J, with 8 bases between. Germline V gene sequence: CDR1 SGHNT, CDR2 YENEEA. This record belongs to a study of cytomegalovirus exposure and HLA in healthy donors. Researchers ran the PCR with 60 Vbeta and 13 Jbeta primers. Clones were sequenced by immunoSEQ multiplex PCR, and TCRdb holds only the in-frame ones, with some missing. This listing includes 100,000 to 150,000 clones. The clonotype originates from a man aged 35-49 years in good health and CMV-seronegative. V and J are TRBV11-3 and TRBJ1-1, with D maybe TRBD1 (5 bases). Sample: PBMCs. In nucleotides, the CDR3 is TGTGCCAGCAGCTTCGCCAGGGACACTGAAGCTTTCTTT. Amino acid sequence: CASSFARDTEAFF.